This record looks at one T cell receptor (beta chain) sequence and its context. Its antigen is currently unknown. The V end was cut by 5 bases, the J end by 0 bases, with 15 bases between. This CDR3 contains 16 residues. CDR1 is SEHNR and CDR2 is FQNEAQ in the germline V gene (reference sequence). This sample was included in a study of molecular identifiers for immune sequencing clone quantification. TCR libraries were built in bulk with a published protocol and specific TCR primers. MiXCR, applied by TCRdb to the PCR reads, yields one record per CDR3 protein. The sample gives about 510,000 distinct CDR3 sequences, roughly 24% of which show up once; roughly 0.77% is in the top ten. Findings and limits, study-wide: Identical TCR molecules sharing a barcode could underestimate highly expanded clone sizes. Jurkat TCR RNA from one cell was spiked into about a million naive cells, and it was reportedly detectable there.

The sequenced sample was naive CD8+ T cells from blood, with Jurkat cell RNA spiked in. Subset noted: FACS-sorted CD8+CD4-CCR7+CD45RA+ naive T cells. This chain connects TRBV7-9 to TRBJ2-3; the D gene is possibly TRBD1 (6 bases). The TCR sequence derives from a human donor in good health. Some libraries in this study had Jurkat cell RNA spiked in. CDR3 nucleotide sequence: TGTGCCAGCAGCCCAGGGGTCCGGGGTAGCACAGATACGCAGTATTTT. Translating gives CASSPGVRGSTDTQYF.